This T cell receptor beta chain was recorded in a study of blood T cell repertoires in COVID-19. Study as a whole: The analysed material was cDNA or gDNA that came from T cells, B-cell-depleted T cells, or PBMCs.

Per the study methods: It was from reference gene primer amplification that nucleated cell counts were estimated. TCRdb's copy holds only in-frame clones and misses some; the assay was immunoSEQ multiplex PCR. That table gives V, J and clone size, and the DNA gave D and trimming. The sample has about 150,000 clones, about 89% seen once; the top ten hold less than 0.6%. This CDR3 is 15 amino acids long. The V gene end was trimmed by 4 bases and the J gene end by 0 bases; junction bases not matched to a gene: 3. Germline lookup yields CDR1 LNHDA and CDR2 SQIVND (reference sequence). This sequence originates from a man between 45 and 60 years old with acute or convalescent COVID-19. This chain joins TRBV19 and TRBJ2-7; 10 bases map to TRBD2. What was sequenced was peripheral blood. CDR3 in DNA: TGTGCCAGTAGTAGGACTAGCGGCGACTCCTACGAGCAGTACTTC. Translating gives CASSRTSGDSYEQYF.